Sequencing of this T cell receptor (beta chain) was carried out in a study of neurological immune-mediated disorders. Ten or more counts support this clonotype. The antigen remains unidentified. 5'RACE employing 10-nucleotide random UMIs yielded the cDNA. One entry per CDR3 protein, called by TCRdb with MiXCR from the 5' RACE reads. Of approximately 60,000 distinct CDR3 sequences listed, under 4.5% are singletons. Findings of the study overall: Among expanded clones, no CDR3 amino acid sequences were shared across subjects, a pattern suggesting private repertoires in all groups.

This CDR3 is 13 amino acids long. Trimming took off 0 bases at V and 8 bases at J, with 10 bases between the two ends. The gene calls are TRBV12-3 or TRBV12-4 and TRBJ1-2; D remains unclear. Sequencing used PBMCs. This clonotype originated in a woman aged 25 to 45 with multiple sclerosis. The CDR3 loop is CASSLAPYVGYTF. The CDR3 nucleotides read TGTGCCAGCAGTTTAGCCCCCTACGTCGGCTACACCTTC.